A single sample is the source of the 3 T cell receptor beta chains below, sequenced in a study of PD-1 blockade in classical Hodgkin lymphoma. No patient escaped relapse after autologous stem cell transplantation, and brentuximab vedotin exposure varied. Generated by immunoSEQ multiplex PCR, the TCRdb table keeps only in-frame clones and is missing some. The sample comprises just under 30,000 clones, around 70% of which are singletons, and 3.5% to 4.5% rests with the top ten. Specimen: peripheral blood mononuclear cells (PBMCs), collected before the second cycle of nivolumab. These receptors all stem from a human donor with classical Hodgkin lymphoma.

This clone has more than one count but fewer than ten. This sequence joins TRBV27 and TRBJ1-6; TRBD1 is a possible D gene (5 bases). Germline values: CDR1 MNHEY, CDR2 SMNVEV (reference sequence). This CDR3 has 15 residues. The V end was cut by 5 bases, the J end by 7 bases, with 15 bases between. CDR3 DNA sequence: TGTGCCAGCAGTCCGCGGGAGGGGCCCAATTCACCCCTCCACTTT. Protein: CASSPREGPNSPLHF.

This chain uses TRBV19 with TRBJ2-1; TRBD1 matches 7 bases. The ends lost 5 bases at V and 6 bases at J; junction bases unmatched: 10. The CDR3 is made up of 15 amino acids. Germline V gene sequence: CDR1 LNHDA, CDR2 SQIVND (reference sequence). Written as DNA, the CDR3 is TGTGCCAGTAGTTACTCAGACAGGGTCCCCAATGAGCAGTTCTTC. It codes for CASSYSDRVPNEQFF.

By share, this clone ranks as medium-sized (0.01 to 0.1%). At one end the junction does not follow the germline gene, possibly because of a read error. The chain employs TRBV7-7 and TRBJ2-7; D assignment may be TRBD1 or TRBD2 (5 bases each). Looked up from germline, CDR1 is SSHAT and CDR2 is FNYEAQ (reference sequence). The length of the CDR3 is 14 residues. The CDR3 reads CASSLGVGDYEQYF. CDR3 nucleotide sequence: TGTGCTAGCAGCTTAGGGGTCGGGGACTACGAGCAGTACTTC. The whole variable domain, filled in from reference TRBV7-7 and TRBJ2-7, reads GAGVSQSPRYKVTKRGQDVTLRCDPISSHATLYWYQQALGQGPEFLTYFNYEAQPDKSGLPSDRFSAERPEGSISTLTIQRTEQRDSAMYRCASSLGVGDYEQYFGPGTRLTVT.